The 25 T cell receptor beta chains given below trace back to one sample, sequenced in a study of CD8 T cells in ankylosing spondylitis. General observations from the study: Apparently characteristic of ankylosing spondylitis blood was a TCR beta motif (under ten highly homologous variants).

Via MiXCR, TCRdb re-called the 5' RACE reads, giving one row per CDR3 protein. The sample has roughly 700,000 distinct CDR3 sequences; roughly 19% are singletons. Their antigens remain unidentified. Sequencing used blood, either unsorted or a sorted T cell fraction (not recorded which). The receptors were gathered from a male donor with ankylosing spondylitis.

This clonotype was recorded a few times. The chain employs TRBV6-1 and TRBJ1-1, with D hard to call. The CDR3 covers 13 residues. CDR1 is MNHNS and CDR2 is SASEGT in the germline V gene. Trimming cost V 3 bases and J 7 bases, with 12 bases left between them. This CDR3 is CASSDTDLHEAFF. CDR3 DNA sequence: TGTGCCAGCAGTGACACGGACTTACATGAAGCTTTCTTT.

A few counts support this clonotype. The rearrangement joins TRBV6-2 or TRBV6-3 to TRBJ2-1; tentatively, D is TRBD2 (5 bases). Trimming removed 7 bases at V and 4 bases at J, with 17 bases between. This CDR3 is built from 15 residues. Germline V CDR1 and CDR2: MNHEY, SVGEGT. The CDR3 spells CASTLDSASYNEQFF. The DNA for the CDR3 is TGTGCCAGCACCTTGGACTCAGCTTCATACAATGAGCAGTTCTTC.

V gene TRBV9 combines with J gene TRBJ2-1; TRBD2 is a possible D gene (6 bases). The germline V gene encodes CDR1 SGDLS and CDR2 YYNGEE. V shed 0 bases and J shed 7 bases, with 17 bases lying between them. CDR3 size: 16 residues. The CDR3 nucleotides read TGTGCCAGCAGCGTAGGGACTACCTCATCTCATAATGAGCAGTTCTTC. Protein sequence: CASSVGTTSSHNEQFF.

The rearrangement uses TRBV6-5 and TRBJ1-2; TRBD1 might be the D (6 bases). V shed 2 bases and J shed 2 bases, with 6 bases lying between them. CDR3 size: 13 residues. From germline, CDR1 is MNHEY and CDR2 SVGAGI. The CDR3 loop is CASSYQGNYGYTF. CDR3 sequence (DNA): TGTGCCAGCAGTTACCAGGGGAACTATGGCTACACCTTC.

The rearrangement links TRBV7-2 to TRBJ2-7; D is ambiguous. V was trimmed by 1 base and J by 3 bases, leaving 13 bases between them. Germline CDR1 and CDR2: SGHTA and FQGNSA. The CDR3 runs to 15 residues. CDR3 DNA: TGTGCCAGCAGCTTAGGAGTAGCCGAATACTACGAGCAGTACTTC. Its translation: CASSLGVAEYYEQYF.

V is TRBV28 and J is TRBJ1-2; D gene unclear. Per the germline V gene, CDR1 is MDHEN and CDR2 is SYDVKM. The CDR3 has 15 amino acids. V lost 3 bases and J lost 4, with 15 bases in between. CDR3 loop: CASSFPSAVGYGYTF. The CDR3, as DNA: TGTGCCAGCAGTTTCCCCTCTGCCGTCGGCTATGGCTACACCTTC.

This clonotype was seen repeatedly, ten times or more. In DNA, the CDR3 is TGTGCCAGCAGCTTAGGACAGGCTAACTATGGCTACACCTTC. Its translation is CASSLGQANYGYTF. V is TRBV7-2 and J is TRBJ1-2; tentatively, D is TRBD1 (6 bases). The V and J ends lost 1 base and 0 bases respectively, with 6 bases between them. Germline V gene data show CDR1 as SGHTA and CDR2 as FQGNSA. This CDR3 contains 14 residues. Looking up the rest from reference TRBV7-2 and TRBJ1-2 gives the full variable domain: GAGVSQSPSNKVTEKGKDVELRCDPISGHTALYWYRQSLGQGLEFLIYFQGNSAPDKSGLPSDRFSAERTGGSVSTLTIQRTQQEDSAVYLCASSLGQANYGYTFGSGTRLTVV.

This clonotype was counted only a few times. V and J are TRBV3-1 and TRBJ2-3; D unresolved. Deletions cut 3 bases from V and 5 bases from J, with 15 bases between. The CDR3 is made up of 15 amino acids. CDR1 and CDR2 from the germline V gene are LGHDT and YNNKEL (reference sequence). Written as DNA, the CDR3 is TGTGCCAGCAGCCACCTTGGGGTAGCCGAAGATACGCAGTATTTT. It translates to CASSHLGVAEDTQYF.

This CDR3 reads CAWTQGDHIYF. As DNA, the CDR3 is TGTGCCTGGACTCAAGGGGATCACATATATTTT. The chain recombines TRBV30 with TRBJ1-3; D might be TRBD1 (5 bases). This CDR3 has 11 residues. Germline lookup yields CDR1 GTSNPN and CDR2 SVGIG (reference sequence). The germline V and J ends were trimmed by 4 bases and 12 bases, with 13 bases remaining between them.

The chain recombines TRBV3-1 with TRBJ1-3; D gene ambiguous. The germline V gene encodes CDR1 LGHDT and CDR2 YNNKEL (reference sequence). The V gene lost 3 bases and the J gene lost 5 bases, with 14 bases spanning the gap. CDR3 length equals 15 residues. This chain's CDR3 is CASSHSIDDRNTIYF. The CDR3 nucleotides are TGTGCCAGCAGCCATTCGATAGACGATAGAAACACCATATATTTT.

The chain links TRBV7-7 to TRBJ2-2; 11 bases map to TRBD2. CDR1 SSHAT and CDR2 FNYEAQ come from the germline V gene (reference sequence). This CDR3 has 16 amino acids. The trim removed 5 bases at V and 6 bases at J, leaving 8 bases unmatched. CDR3 amino acids: CASSPTSGTNPGELFF. The CDR3 coding sequence is TGTGCCAGCAGCCCGACTAGCGGGACGAATCCCGGGGAGCTGTTTTTT.

This clonotype has just a few counts. The chain uses TRBV9 and TRBJ2-4; no clear D gene. Germline CDR1 SGDLS, CDR2 YYNGEE. Trimming stripped 4 bases from V and 6 bases from J, with 17 bases between. This CDR3 has 15 residues. CDR3 protein: CASSSQAPRGNIQYF. Here the CDR3 DNA reads TGTGCCAGCAGCTCCCAAGCCCCCAGAGGAAACATTCAGTACTTC.

The chain links TRBV10-3 to TRBJ1-1; TRBD1 matches at 11 bases. V was pared by 4 bases and J by 8 bases, with 9 bases of the junction left unmatched. Germline-derived CDR1 and CDR2 are ENHRY and SYGVKD. The CDR3 contains 15 residues. The CDR3 loop is CAISGPGTGGAEAFF. The CDR3 region has the DNA TGTGCCATCAGTGGTCCCGGGACAGGGGGAGCCGAAGCTTTCTTT.

This clonotype was seen a handful of times. The CDR3 sequence: CASSLAEYGYTF. DNA for the CDR3: TGTGCCAGCAGTTTGGCCGAGTATGGCTACACCTTC. This chain uses TRBV27 with TRBJ1-2, with unresolved D. V was cut by 3 bases and J by 5 bases, with 7 bases left in between. This CDR3 contains 12 residues. Germline-derived CDR1 and CDR2 are MNHEY and SMNVEV (reference sequence).

This clonotype appeared many times. The chain couples TRBV20-1 to TRBJ2-7; D is tentatively TRBD1 or TRBD2 (5 bases each). V was pared by 1 base and J by 2 bases, with 12 bases between. CDR3 length: 14 amino acids. CDR1 and CDR2 (germline): DFQATT, SNEGSKA (reference sequence). The CDR3 DNA sequence: TGCAGTGCTAGAGGGGGAGACAGTACCTACGAGCAGTACTTC. Translated: CSARGGDSTYEQYF.

This clonotype showed up just a few times. The genes are TRBV29-1 and TRBJ2-1, with 10 bases that match TRBD2. The CDR3 is 16 amino acids. J lost 8 bases, V lost 0 bases, and 10 bases had no gene match. Germline CDR1 reads SQVTM; CDR2 reads ANQGSEA. The CDR3 region is CSVEDPGLAGVDEQFF. CDR3 sequence (DNA): TGCAGCGTTGAAGACCCCGGCCTAGCGGGAGTCGATGAGCAGTTCTTC.

This clonotype was seen a few times. V is TRBV25-1 and J is TRBJ2-7; D is unclear. Germline-derived CDR1 and CDR2 are MGHDK and SYGVNS. This CDR3 has 16 residues. V gave up 4 bases and J gave up 4 bases, with 20 bases separating them. In DNA, the CDR3 is TGTGCCAGCAGTGGGCCCGAGGCTGAGCCTTCTTACGAGCAGTACTTC. It codes for CASSGPEAEPSYEQYF.

This clonotype was picked up a small number of times. The V gene is TRBV20-1, the J gene TRBJ1-2, with D possibly TRBD1 on 5 matching bases. Germline V gives CDR1 DFQATT, CDR2 SNEGSKA (reference sequence). The germline V and J ends were trimmed by 1 base and 2 bases, with 17 bases remaining between them. This CDR3 is built from 16 residues. As DNA, the CDR3 is TGCAGTGCTAGAGGCCGCGGGGCCAGGGACAACTATGGCTACACCTTC. Encoded protein: CSARGRGARDNYGYTF.

This clonotype occurred a few times. This chain joins TRBV12-3 or TRBV12-4 and TRBJ2-3, with D perhaps TRBD1 or TRBD2 (5 bases each). Trimming left V 5 bases short and J 2 bases short, with 11 bases between. The CDR3 has 14 amino acids. CDR3 sequence: CASSNRDPTDTQYF. As DNA, the CDR3 is TGTGCCAGCAGTAACCGGGACCCCACAGATACGCAGTATTTT.

This clonotype was seen more than once but under ten times. The rearrangement uses TRBV5-1 and TRBJ2-3; the D call may be TRBD1 or TRBD2 (5 bases each). The V end was cut by 5 bases, the J end by 2 bases, with 15 bases between. CDR1 and CDR2 (germline): SGHRS, YFSETQ. This CDR3 is built from 15 residues. CDR3 DNA sequence: TGCGCCAGCAGTCCTCCCGGGACGGCCACAGATACGCAGTATTTT. Its translation: CASSPPGTATDTQYF.

V is TRBV12-3 or TRBV12-4 and J is TRBJ2-1; 9 nucleotides line up with TRBD2. This CDR3 region has 14 residues. J was trimmed by 7 bases and V by 2 bases; bases with no gene match: 3. The CDR3 here is CASSLRTSENEQFF. The CDR3 DNA reads as TGTGCCAGCAGTTTAAGGACTAGCGAAAATGAGCAGTTCTTC.

This clonotype appeared a few times. The V gene is TRBV4-3, the J gene TRBJ2-3, with a weak D call TRBD2 (5 bases). The CDR3 has 14 amino acids. Per germline, CDR1 LGHNA and CDR2 YSLEER. The V end was cut by 0 bases, the J end by 7 bases, with 11 bases between. CDR3 protein: CASSQDGLANTQYF. The CDR3 region has the DNA TGCGCCAGCAGCCAAGATGGGCTAGCTAATACGCAGTATTTT.

This clonotype was observed many times. The V and J genes are TRBV4-2 and TRBJ2-1; perhaps TRBD1 as D (5 bases). CDR1 is LGHNA and CDR2 is YNFKEQ in the germline V gene. The CDR3 is 13 amino acids. V gave up 8 bases and J gave up 0 bases, with 8 bases separating them. CDR3 in amino acids: CASRDSSYNEQFF. For the CDR3, the DNA is TGTGCCAGCCGAGACAGCTCCTACAATGAGCAGTTCTTC.

This clonotype was seen more than once but under ten times. The genes are TRBV4-2 and TRBJ2-7; 8 bases line up with TRBD1. The ends lost 3 bases at V and 3 bases at J; junction bases unmatched: 7. The germline CDR1 and CDR2 sequences are LGHNA and YNFKEQ. This CDR3 comprises 15 residues. The CDR3 region is CASSHTGGRDYEQYF. CDR3 in DNA: TGTGCCAGCAGCCACACAGGGGGAAGGGACTACGAGCAGTACTTC.

The chain links TRBV12-3 or TRBV12-4 to TRBJ2-7; 8 bases align to TRBD2. This CDR3 has 12 residues. J gave up 9 bases and V 1 base, and 2 bases lay outside the gene matches. CDR3 protein: CASSLVLAGQYF. The CDR3 DNA sequence: TGTGCCAGCAGTTTAGTTCTAGCGGGGCAGTACTTC.